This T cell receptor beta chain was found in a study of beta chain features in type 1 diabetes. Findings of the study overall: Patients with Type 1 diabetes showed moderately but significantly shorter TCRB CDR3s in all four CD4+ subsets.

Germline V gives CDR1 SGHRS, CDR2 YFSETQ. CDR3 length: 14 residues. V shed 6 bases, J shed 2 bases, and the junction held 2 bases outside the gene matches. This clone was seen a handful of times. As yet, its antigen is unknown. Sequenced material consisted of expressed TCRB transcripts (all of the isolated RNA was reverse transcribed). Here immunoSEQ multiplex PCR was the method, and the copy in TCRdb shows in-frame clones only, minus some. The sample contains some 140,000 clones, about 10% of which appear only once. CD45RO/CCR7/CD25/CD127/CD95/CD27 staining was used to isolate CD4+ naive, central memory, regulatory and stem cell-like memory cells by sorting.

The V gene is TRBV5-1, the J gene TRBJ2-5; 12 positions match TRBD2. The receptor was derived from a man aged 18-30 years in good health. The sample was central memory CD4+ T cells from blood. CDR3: CASTGTSGQETQYF. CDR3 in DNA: TGCGCCAGCACGGGGACTAGCGGGCAAGAGACCCAGTACTTC. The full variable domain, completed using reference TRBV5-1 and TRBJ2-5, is KAGVTQTPRYLIKTRGQQVTLSCSPISGHRSVSWYQQTPGQGLQFLFEYFSETQRNKGNFPGRFSGRQFSNSRSEMNVSTLELGDSALYLCASTGTSGQETQYFGPGTRLLVL.